Below are 18 T cell receptor beta chains sequenced from a single sample in a study of blood T cell repertoires in COVID-19 (dated by TCRdb to the early 2020s). Receptors were amplified or captured by the immunoSEQ multiplex PCR assay. As stored in TCRdb, this immuneACCESS dataset retains in-frame rearrangements with V and J assigned. A fraction of the clones does not appear; measured against another copy, unresolved V genes explain less than half of the discrepancy, and the remainder lacks a known reason. This sample is represented by about 280,000 clones; around nine tenths of them were singletons. Roughly 1.9% of the sample belongs to the ten largest clones. Sequenced sample: PBMCs or T cells enriched from blood (not recorded which). The receptors here all came from a woman in her sixties or seventies who had recovered from COVID-19.

The genes are TRBV30 and TRBJ2-5; the match to TRBD1 covers 7 bases. Per germline, CDR1 GTSNPN and CDR2 SVGIG (reference sequence). V lost 5 bases to trimming and J lost 3 bases; unmatched junction nucleotides: 0. This CDR3 has 11 amino acids. CDR3 region: CAWGTEETQYF. The CDR3 DNA is TGTGCCTGGGGGACAGAAGAGACCCAGTACTTC.

This chain uses TRBV28 with TRBJ1-1; D is uncertain. The V and J ends lost 5 bases and 1 base respectively, with 11 bases between them. CDR3 length equals 14 residues. CDR1 MDHEN and CDR2 SYDVKM come from the germline V gene. CDR3 bases: TGTGCCAGCAGTCCAACGACACCGAACACTGAAGCTTTCTTT. Amino acids: CASSPTTPNTEAFF.

The chain carries TRBV20-1 and TRBJ1-2, with a possible D match to TRBD1 (5 bases). The germline gives CDR1 DFQATT, CDR2 SNEGSKA (reference sequence). V was pared by 6 bases and J by 6 bases, with 11 bases between. The CDR3 contains 11 residues. The CDR3 region is CSASGGNGYTF. CDR3 coding DNA: TGCAGTGCATCGGGGGGGAATGGCTACACCTTC.

The CDR3 here is CASSPPSGRGETQYF. The DNA of the CDR3 is TGTGCCAGCTCACCACCGTCAGGGAGGGGAGAGACCCAGTACTTC. This chain joins TRBV18 and TRBJ2-5; 7 nucleotides match TRBD2. The CDR3 is made up of 15 amino acids. The V gene end was trimmed by 0 bases and the J gene end by 4 bases; junction bases not matched to a gene: 5. Germline CDR1 and CDR2: KGHSH and LQKENI.

The chain has TRBV7-2 and TRBJ2-1; a weak D match, TRBD2 (6 bases). V shed 0 bases and J shed 2 bases, with 8 bases lying between them. CDR1 SGHTA and CDR2 FQGNSA come from the germline V gene. The CDR3 spans 15 residues. CDR3 in amino acids: CASSLAGGAYNEQFF. In DNA, the CDR3 is TGTGCCAGCAGCTTAGCGGGCGGGGCCTACAATGAGCAGTTCTTC. Combining the CDR3 with reference TRBV7-2 and TRBJ2-1 gives the whole variable domain GAGVSQSPSNKVTEKGKDVELRCDPISGHTALYWYRQSLGQGLEFLIYFQGNSAPDKSGLPSDRFSAERTGGSVSTLTIQRTQQEDSAVYLCASSLAGGAYNEQFFGPGTRLTVL.

This clone was seen only a few times. The gene calls are TRBV7-3 and TRBJ2-3; the match to TRBD2 covers 9 bases. V gave up 8 bases and J gave up 1 base; unmatched junction bases: 7. CDR1 and CDR2 from the germline V gene are SGHTA and FQGTGA. The CDR3 extends over 15 amino acids. The CDR3 DNA follows: TGTGCCAGCGGCCCCGGGACTAGCCGCACAGATACGCAGTATTTT. Its translation: CASGPGTSRTDTQYF.

The chain links TRBV28 to TRBJ1-2; 9 bases are shared with TRBD1. This CDR3 has 15 amino acids. Germline CDR1 is MDHEN and CDR2 is SYDVKM. Unmatched junction bases numbered 8, after V lost 5 bases and J lost 4 bases. The CDR3 sequence: CASSPPTGGGYGYTF. In DNA form, the CDR3 reads TGTGCCAGCAGTCCTCCGACAGGGGGAGGCTATGGCTACACCTTC.

The DNA for the CDR3 is TGTGCCAGCAGCGGGTCCGGGGGGAGTTATGGCTACACCTTC. It specifies CASSGSGGSYGYTF. The chain has TRBV5-4 and TRBJ1-2; D may be TRBD1 (5 bases). Trimming cost V 4 bases and J 5 bases, with 15 bases left between them. Germline assignment: CDR1 SGHNT and CDR2 YYREEE (reference sequence). This CDR3 has 14 amino acids. Using reference TRBV5-4 and TRBJ1-2 for the parts outside the CDR3, the full variable domain is ETGVTQSPTHLIKTRGQQVTLRCSSQSGHNTVSWYQQALGQGPQFIFQYYREEENGRGNFPPRFSGLQFPNYSSELNVNALELDDSALYLCASSGSGGSYGYTFGSGTRLTVV.

The chain recombines TRBV4-2 with TRBJ1-3, with unresolved D. Trimming left V 0 bases short and J 6 bases short, with 6 bases between. Germline CDR1 LGHNA, CDR2 YNFKEQ. CDR3 length: 13 amino acids. CDR3 nucleotides: TGTGCCAGCAGCCAAGATCGGGTAAACACCATATATTTT. As protein: CASSQDRVNTIYF.

The chain employs TRBV12-3 or TRBV12-4 and TRBJ1-1, with TRBD1 as a possible D gene (6 bases). This CDR3 spans 12 amino acids. Trimming removed 5 bases from V and 11 bases from J, with 15 bases in between. The CDR3 sequence is CASSQGRARAFF. The DNA of the CDR3 is TGTGCCAGCAGTCAGGGGAGGGCCAGGGCTTTCTTT.

This clone appeared once. This chain uses TRBV27 with TRBJ2-5; D perhaps matches TRBD2 (5 bases). This CDR3 spans 18 amino acids. V dropped 4 bases and J dropped 2 bases, with 23 bases sitting between them. Looked up from germline, CDR1 is MNHEY and CDR2 is SMNVEV (reference sequence). CDR3 protein: CASSSLRTGSGGQETQYF. CDR3 in DNA: TGTGCCAGCAGTTCGTTGAGGACGGGTTCGGGCGGGCAAGAGACCCAGTACTTC.

The chain recombines TRBV28 with TRBJ1-1; the match to TRBD1 covers 11 bases. The CDR3 sequence is 14 residues long. Germline CDR1 MDHEN, CDR2 SYDVKM. With V trimmed by 6 bases and J by 4 bases, 4 bases remained unmatched. The CDR3 region is CASSYGTGGTEAFF. The DNA for the CDR3 is TGTGCCAGCAGCTATGGGACAGGGGGCACTGAAGCTTTCTTT.

The V gene is TRBV2, the J gene TRBJ1-4, with TRBD1 matching over 7 bases. Germline loops: CDR1 SNHLY, CDR2 FYNNEI. The CDR3 runs to 15 residues. V shed 5 bases and J 6 bases; nucleotides not matched to a gene: 9. For the CDR3, the DNA is TGTGCCAGCAGTCGTCGACAGGGAGCGTATGAAAAACTGTTTTTT. Its translation: CASSRRQGAYEKLFF.

This clone has a handful of counts. This chain joins TRBV5-1 and TRBJ2-2; maybe TRBD2 (6 bases). The CDR3 is 13 amino acids. Germline assignment: CDR1 SGHRS and CDR2 YFSETQ. Trimming shortened V by 3 bases and J by 4 bases, and 7 bases separated the two germline ends. The CDR3 region has the DNA TGCGCCAGCAGCTGGGACTTCACCGGGGAGCTGTTTTTT. Translating gives CASSWDFTGELFF.

This chain links TRBV10-3 with TRBJ1-3; the D gene is possibly TRBD1 (5 bases). CDR3 length: 15 residues. Germline CDR1 is ENHRY and CDR2 is SYGVKD. With 2 bases removed from V and 2 bases from J, the gap between germline ends came to 10 bases. The CDR3 here is CAISETAGTGNTIYF. CDR3 DNA: TGTGCCATCAGTGAGACGGCAGGGACTGGAAACACCATATATTTT.

The V gene is TRBV7-9, the J gene TRBJ1-6; D uncertain. Germline V gene sequence: CDR1 SEHNR, CDR2 FQNEAQ (reference sequence). This CDR3 is 13 amino acids long. With 5 bases removed from V and 7 bases from J, the gap between germline ends came to 9 bases. The CDR3 DNA reads TGTGCCAGCAGCCCATACACGAATTCACCCCTCCACTTT. As protein: CASSPYTNSPLHF.

The rearrangement uses TRBV4-1 and TRBJ2-2; D unresolved. The CDR3 totals 15 residues. Germline lookup yields CDR1 MGHRA and CDR2 YSYEKL. With 4 bases removed from V and 5 bases from J, the gap between germline ends came to 14 bases. CDR3 bases: TGCGCCAGCAGCCCCGTCGGCGAGGCAACCGGGGAGCTGTTTTTT. It translates to CASSPVGEATGELFF.

The chain employs TRBV7-9 and TRBJ1-1, with 7 bases aligning to TRBD1. Germline trimming cut 4 bases from V and 2 bases from J; bases unmatched to any gene: 7. This CDR3 region has 15 residues. Germline CDR1 and CDR2: SEHNR and FQNEAQ (reference sequence). The DNA of the CDR3 is TGTGCCAGCAGCTCGACAGGGATAAAAAACACTGAAGCTTTCTTT. Protein product: CASSSTGIKNTEAFF.